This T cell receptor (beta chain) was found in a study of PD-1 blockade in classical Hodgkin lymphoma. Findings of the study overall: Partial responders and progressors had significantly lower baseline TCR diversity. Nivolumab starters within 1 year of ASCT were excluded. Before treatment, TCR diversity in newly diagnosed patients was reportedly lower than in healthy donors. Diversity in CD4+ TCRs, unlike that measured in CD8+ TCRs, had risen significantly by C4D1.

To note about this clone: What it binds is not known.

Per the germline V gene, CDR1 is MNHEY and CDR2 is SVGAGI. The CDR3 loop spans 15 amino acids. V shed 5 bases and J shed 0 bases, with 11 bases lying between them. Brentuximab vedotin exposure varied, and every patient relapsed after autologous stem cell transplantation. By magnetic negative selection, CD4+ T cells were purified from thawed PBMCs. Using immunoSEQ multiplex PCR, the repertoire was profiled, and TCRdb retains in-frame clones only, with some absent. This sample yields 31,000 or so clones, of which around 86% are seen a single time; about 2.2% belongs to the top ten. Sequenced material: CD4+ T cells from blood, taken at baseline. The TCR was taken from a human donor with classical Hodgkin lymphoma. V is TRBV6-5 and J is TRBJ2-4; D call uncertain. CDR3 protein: CASSPTFVAKNIQYF. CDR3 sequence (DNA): TGTGCCAGCAGTCCGACGTTTGTAGCCAAAAACATTCAGTACTTC.